This T cell receptor beta chain emerged from a study of beta chain features in type 1 diabetes. General study points: Because the template was cDNA, high-expressing cells might be over-represented. People with Type 1 diabetes carried modestly yet significantly shorter TCRB CDR3s in all four CD4+ subsets. Patients with type 1 diabetes showed fewer VDJ junction insertions and more deletions.

The entirety of the isolated RNA underwent reverse transcription, so expressed TCRB transcripts were sequenced. The repertoire was sequenced with immunoSEQ multiplex PCR; TCRdb's copy has only in-frame clones and lacks some. The sample has 160,000 or so clones, roughly 63% seen once; the top ten hold roughly 0.089%. Every donor had blood drawn once into heparin, around 0.12 L on average. Germline V gives CDR1 MGHRA, CDR2 YSYEKL. The CDR3 length is 17 residues. V was clipped by 0 bases and J by 9 bases; unmatched bases: 15. This clone was counted a single time. The target antigen is unknown. The sequence came from a man aged 25-45 years with type 1 diabetes. The rearrangement links TRBV4-1 to TRBJ2-5, with 8 bases matching TRBD2. Sample: naive CD4+ T cells from blood. The CDR3 sequence is CASSQEHSGAERGAQYF. The DNA for the CDR3 is TGCGCCAGCAGCCAAGAACATAGCGGGGCCGAAAGGGGGGCCCAGTACTTC.